Listed below are T cell receptor beta chains from one sample, sequenced in a study of follicular helper T cells after annual influenza vaccination. Produced via immunoSEQ multiplex PCR; TCRdb's table is partial and in-frame only. Of 3,500 to 5,500 clones in the sample, 82% were seen once. Sequencing used CXCR5+ CD38- circulating T follicular helper cells from blood, obtained on the day of influenza vaccination. These receptor sequences come from an adult who received the influenza vaccine. The CDR3 runs from the conserved cysteine through the conserved F or W. The D gene is left open where the match is weak. A clone size is listed for some rows: how often the clone was seen (once, few, many), or a class if it is expanded.

size	V	D	J	CDR3	DNA
-	TRBV6-1	-	TRBJ1-5	CASSESRNQPQHF	TGTGCCAGCAGTGAAAGTCGTAATCAGCCCCAGCATTTT
-	TRBV5-5	TRBD2	TRBJ2-3	CASSLGPSGGPGDTQYF	TGTGCCAGCAGCTTGGGCCCTAGCGGGGGCCCAGGGGATACGCAGTATTTT
-	TRBV6-4	-	TRBJ2-2	CASSDSFIRDTGELFF	TGTGCCAGCAGTGACTCATTCATTAGAGATACCGGGGAGCTGTTTTTT
-	TRBV13	TRBD1	TRBJ1-3	CASSRRGTGGNTIYF	TGTGCCAGCAGCCGTCGAGGGACAGGGGGAAACACCATATATTTT
-	TRBV7-6	TRBD1	TRBJ1-4	CASSNRQGNKVTNEKLFF	TGTGCCAGCAGCAACCGACAGGGTAACAAAGTTACTAATGAAAAACTGTTTTTT
-	TRBV7-9	-	TRBJ1-2	CASSPIQGVSLYGYTF	TGTGCCAGCAGTCCTATACAGGGTGTATCCCTATATGGCTACACCTTC
-	TRBV7-3	-	TRBJ2-3	CASSSSTTDTQYF	TGTGCCAGCAGCTCGTCCACCACAGATACGCAGTATTTT
-	TRBV4-3	-	TRBJ1-5	CASSQDRGTSQPQHF	TGCGCCAGCAGCCAAGATCGTGGGACATCTCAGCCCCAGCATTTT
-	TRBV5-6	-	TRBJ1-2	CASSPRVWGGYTF	TGTGCCAGCAGTCCCCGGGTGTGGGGTGGCTACACCTTC
-	TRBV10-3	-	TRBJ2-3	CAISPGVSTDTQYF	TGTGCCATCAGTCCGGGGGTAAGCACAGATACGCAGTATTTT
-	TRBV2	-	TRBJ1-1	CASSELRMNTEAFF	TGTGCCAGCAGTGAATTGCGGATGAACACTGAAGCTTTCTTT
few	TRBV2	-	TRBJ1-6	CASQRSSYNSPLHF	TGTGCCAGTCAGCGAAGCTCCTATAATTCACCCCTCCACTTT
-	TRBV2	-	TRBJ1-4	CASSEVESRAGEKLFF	TGTGCCAGCAGTGAAGTGGAGAGCAGGGCGGGCGAAAAACTGTTTTTT
-	TRBV2	-	TRBJ1-4	CASKTETGGEKLFF	TGTGCCAGCAAAACGGAAACAGGAGGTGAAAAACTGTTTTTT
-	TRBV13	-	TRBJ1-2	CASSLGQGFNGYTF	TGTGCCAGCAGCTTAGGCCAGGGGTTTAATGGCTACACCTTC
-	TRBV18	-	TRBJ1-1	CASANPNTEAFF	TGTGCCAGCGCAAATCCGAACACTGAAGCTTTCTTT
-	TRBV5-4	-	TRBJ1-3	CASSYPGDSGNTIYF	TGTGCCAGCAGCTACCCAGGGGACTCTGGAAACACCATATATTTT
-	TRBV21-1	-	TRBJ2-1	CASSNTRTSGSYNEQFF	TGTGCCAGCAGCAACACCCGGACTAGCGGCTCCTACAATGAGCAGTTCTTC
-	TRBV5-8	TRBD2	TRBJ2-5	CASSPGLAGQETQYF	TGTGCCAGCAGCCCTGGACTAGCGGGCCAAGAGACCCAGTACTTC
-	TRBV5-6	-	TRBJ2-7	CASNRQGRYEQYF	TGTGCCAGCAATCGGCAGGGTAGGTACGAGCAGTACTTC
-	TRBV10-1	-	TRBJ1-1	CASIPTGGGRVKNRVPFF	TGCGCCAGCATCCCTACCGGGGGAGGGAGGGTAAAAAACCGTGTTCCTTTCTTT
-	TRBV4-3	-	TRBJ1-6	CASSQVADSNSPLHF	TGCGCCAGCAGCCAAGTCGCGGACAGTAATTCACCCCTCCACTTT
few	TRBV7-8	-	TRBJ1-5	CASSLVGTNNQPQHF	TGTGCCAGCAGCTTAGTGGGGACGAACAATCAGCCCCAGCATTTT
-	TRBV9	-	TRBJ1-4	CASSVGGAGEKLFF	TGTGCCAGCAGCGTAGGGGGGGCGGGTGAAAAACTGTTTTTT
-	TRBV7-2	-	TRBJ1-2	CASSPDSGSGTYGYTF	TGTGCCAGCAGCCCGGATTCAGGATCGGGTACCTATGGCTACACCTTC
-	TRBV6-4	TRBD1	TRBJ1-2	CASSPQGGYGYTF	TGTGCCAGCAGTCCACAGGGGGGGTATGGCTACACCTTC
-	TRBV7-2	-	TRBJ2-3	CASSHGSIAGDTQYF	TGTGCCAGCAGCCACGGGTCAATTGCGGGAGATACGCAGTATTTT
-	TRBV5-1	-	TRBJ2-3	CASSLRGGTDTQYF	TGCGCCAGCAGCTTGAGGGGGGGCACAGATACGCAGTATTTT
-	TRBV6-1	TRBD1	TRBJ2-7	CASSYRTGGYEQYF	TGTGCCAGCAGCTACAGGACAGGGGGCTACGAGCAGTACTTC
few	TRBV29-1	TRBD2	TRBJ2-5	CSVERLASETQYF	TGCAGCGTTGAGCGACTAGCATCTGAGACCCAGTACTTC
-	TRBV29-1	-	TRBJ1-4	CSVGDGGNEKLFF	TGCAGCGTTGGGGATGGGGGTAACGAAAAACTGTTTTTT
-	TRBV6-5	TRBD1	TRBJ2-7	CASSPRTGPYEQYF	TGTGCCAGCAGCCCACGGACAGGGCCCTACGAGCAGTACTTC
-	TRBV7-7	-	TRBJ2-5	CASSRQMAAGETQYF	TGTGCCAGCAGCCGACAGATGGCAGCCGGCGAGACCCAGTACTTC